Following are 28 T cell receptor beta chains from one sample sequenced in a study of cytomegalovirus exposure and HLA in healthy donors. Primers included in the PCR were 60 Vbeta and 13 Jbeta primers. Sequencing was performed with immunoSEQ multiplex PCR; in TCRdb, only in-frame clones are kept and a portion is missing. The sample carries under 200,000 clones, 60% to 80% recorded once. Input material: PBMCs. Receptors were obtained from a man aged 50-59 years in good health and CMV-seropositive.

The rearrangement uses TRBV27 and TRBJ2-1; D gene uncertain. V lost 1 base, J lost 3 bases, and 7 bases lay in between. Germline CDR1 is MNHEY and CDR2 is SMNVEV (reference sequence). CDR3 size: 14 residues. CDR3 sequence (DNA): TGTGCCAGCAGTTTATGGGCCAGCTACAATGAGCAGTTCTTC. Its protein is CASSLWASYNEQFF.

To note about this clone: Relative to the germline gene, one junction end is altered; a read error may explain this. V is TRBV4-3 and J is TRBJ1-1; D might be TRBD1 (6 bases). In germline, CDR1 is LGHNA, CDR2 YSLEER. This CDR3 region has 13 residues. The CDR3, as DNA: TGCGCCAGCAGCCAAGTAGGGCACAGGGCCGCGGTCTTT. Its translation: CASSQVGHRAAVF.

The CDR3 here is CASSFRLTGASYNEQFF. The CDR3 bases are TGCGCCAGCAGCTTCAGACTCACAGGAGCGTCCTACAATGAGCAGTTCTTC. This rearrangement joins TRBV5-1 to TRBJ2-1; D may be TRBD1 (5 bases). From germline, CDR1 is SGHRS and CDR2 YFSETQ. Trimming took 2 bases from V and 1 from J, leaving 16 bases between them. This CDR3 has 17 amino acids. The whole variable domain, filled in from reference TRBV5-1 and TRBJ2-1, reads KAGVTQTPRYLIKTRGQQVTLSCSPISGHRSVSWYQQTPGQGLQFLFEYFSETQRNKGNFPGRFSGRQFSNSRSEMNVSTLELGDSALYLCASSFRLTGASYNEQFFGPGTRLTVL.

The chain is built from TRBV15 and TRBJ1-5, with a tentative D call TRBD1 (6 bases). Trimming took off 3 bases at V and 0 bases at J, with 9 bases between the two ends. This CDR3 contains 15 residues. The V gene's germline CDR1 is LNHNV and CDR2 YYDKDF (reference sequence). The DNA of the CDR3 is TGTGCCACCAGCAGGGGACAAAATAGCAATCAGCCCCAGCATTTT. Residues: CATSRGQNSNQPQHF.

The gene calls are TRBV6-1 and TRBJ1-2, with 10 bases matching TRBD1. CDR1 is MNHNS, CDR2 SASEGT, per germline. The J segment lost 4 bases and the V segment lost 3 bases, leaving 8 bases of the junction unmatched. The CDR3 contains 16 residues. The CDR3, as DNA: TGTGCCAGCAGTGACCCTGGGACAGGGGTGCGCTATGGCTACACCTTC. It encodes CASSDPGTGVRYGYTF.

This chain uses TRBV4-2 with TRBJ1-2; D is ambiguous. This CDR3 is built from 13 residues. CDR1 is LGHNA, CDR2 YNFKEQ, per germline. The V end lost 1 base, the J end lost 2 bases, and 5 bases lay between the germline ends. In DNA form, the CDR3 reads TGTGCCAGCAGCCAAGCGCAGAACTATGGCTACACCTTC. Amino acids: CASSQAQNYGYTF.

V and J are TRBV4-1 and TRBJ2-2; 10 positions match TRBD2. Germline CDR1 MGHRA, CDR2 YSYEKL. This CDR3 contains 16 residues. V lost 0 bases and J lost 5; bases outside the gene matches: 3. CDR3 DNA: TGCGCCAGCAGCCAAGATTTTAGCGGGGGGACCGGGGAGCTGTTTTTT. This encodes CASSQDFSGGTGELFF.

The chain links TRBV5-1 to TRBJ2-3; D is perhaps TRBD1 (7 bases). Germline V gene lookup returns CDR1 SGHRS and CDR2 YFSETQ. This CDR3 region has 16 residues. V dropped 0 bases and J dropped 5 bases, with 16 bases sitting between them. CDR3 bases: TGCGCCAGCAGCTTGGATCCCAGGGGGGCTTTAGATACGCAGTATTTT. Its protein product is CASSLDPRGALDTQYF. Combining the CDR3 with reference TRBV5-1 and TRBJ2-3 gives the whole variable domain KAGVTQTPRYLIKTRGQQVTLSCSPISGHRSVSWYQQTPGQGLQFLFEYFSETQRNKGNFPGRFSGRQFSNSRSEMNVSTLELGDSALYLCASSLDPRGALDTQYFGPGTRLTVL.

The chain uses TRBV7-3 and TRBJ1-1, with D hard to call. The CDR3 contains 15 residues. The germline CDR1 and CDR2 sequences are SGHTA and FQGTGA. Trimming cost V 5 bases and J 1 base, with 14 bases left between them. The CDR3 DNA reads TGTGCCAGCAGCAGGAGACCGGGAAGGAACACTGAAGCTTTCTTT. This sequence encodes CASSRRPGRNTEAFF.

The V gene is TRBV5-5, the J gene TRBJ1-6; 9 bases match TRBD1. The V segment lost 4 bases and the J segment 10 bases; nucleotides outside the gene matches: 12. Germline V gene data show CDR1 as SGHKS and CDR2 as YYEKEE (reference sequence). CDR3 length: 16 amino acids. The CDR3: CASSLRRTGEYSPLHF. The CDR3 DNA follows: TGTGCCAGCAGCCTTAGGAGGACAGGGGAGTACTCACCCCTCCACTTT.

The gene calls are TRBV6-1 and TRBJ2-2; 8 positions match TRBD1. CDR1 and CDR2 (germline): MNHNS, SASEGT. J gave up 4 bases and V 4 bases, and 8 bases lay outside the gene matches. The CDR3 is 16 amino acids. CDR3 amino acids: CASSARTGLVTGELFF. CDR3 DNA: TGTGCCAGCAGTGCCCGGACAGGGTTGGTCACCGGGGAGCTGTTTTTT.

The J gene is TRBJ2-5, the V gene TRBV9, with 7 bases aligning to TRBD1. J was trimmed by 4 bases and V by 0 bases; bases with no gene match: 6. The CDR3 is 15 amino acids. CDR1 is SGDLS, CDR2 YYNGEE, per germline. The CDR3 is CASSVDEGARETQYF. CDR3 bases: TGTGCCAGCAGCGTAGATGAGGGGGCTAGAGAGACCCAGTACTTC.

The CDR3 DNA is TGTGCCAGCAGCTCGGGACTAGCGGGGGAAGAGACCCAGTACTTC. It encodes CASSSGLAGEETQYF. J is TRBJ2-5 and V is TRBV13; 14 bases align to TRBD2. Trimming took 4 bases from V and 3 from J; bases not matched to a gene: 1. The CDR3 consists of 15 residues. The germline CDR1 and CDR2 sequences are PRHDT and FYEKMQ (reference sequence).

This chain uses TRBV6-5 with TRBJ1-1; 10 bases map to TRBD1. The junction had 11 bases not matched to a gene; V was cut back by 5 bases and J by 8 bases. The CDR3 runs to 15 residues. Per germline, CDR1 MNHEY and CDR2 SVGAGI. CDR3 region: CASSPPTTGGVEAFF. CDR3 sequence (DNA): TGTGCCAGCAGTCCCCCGACGACAGGGGGCGTAGAAGCTTTCTTT.

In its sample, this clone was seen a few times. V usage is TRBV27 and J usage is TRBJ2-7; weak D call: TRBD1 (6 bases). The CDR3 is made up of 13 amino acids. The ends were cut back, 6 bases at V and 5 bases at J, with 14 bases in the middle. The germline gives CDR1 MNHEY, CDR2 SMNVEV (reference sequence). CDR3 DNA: TGTGCCAGCAGCCCAGGGACACCGCACGAGCAGTACTTC. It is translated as CASSPGTPHEQYF.

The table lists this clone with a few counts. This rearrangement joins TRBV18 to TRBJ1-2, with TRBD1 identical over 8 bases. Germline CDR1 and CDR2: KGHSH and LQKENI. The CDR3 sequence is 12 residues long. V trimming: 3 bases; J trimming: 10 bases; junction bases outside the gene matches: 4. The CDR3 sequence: CASSPGQGDYTF. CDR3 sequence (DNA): TGTGCCAGCTCACCCGGACAGGGAGACTACACCTTC.

CDR3 bases: TGTGCCAGCAGCCAAGATCCCGACGGAACAGGGGGAAAACTGTTTTTT. Translated, it gives CASSQDPDGTGGKLFF. The chain joins TRBV4-2 to TRBJ1-4, with TRBD1 matching over 8 bases. The CDR3 length is 16 residues. The V gene end was trimmed by 0 bases and the J gene end by 10 bases; junction bases not matched to a gene: 10. From germline, CDR1 is LGHNA and CDR2 YNFKEQ.

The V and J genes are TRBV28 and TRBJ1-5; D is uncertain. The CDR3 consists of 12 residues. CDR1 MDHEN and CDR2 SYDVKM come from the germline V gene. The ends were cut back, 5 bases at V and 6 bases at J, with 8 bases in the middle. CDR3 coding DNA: TGTGCCAGCAGTATCCGGGTTCAGCCCCAGCATTTT. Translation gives CASSIRVQPQHF.

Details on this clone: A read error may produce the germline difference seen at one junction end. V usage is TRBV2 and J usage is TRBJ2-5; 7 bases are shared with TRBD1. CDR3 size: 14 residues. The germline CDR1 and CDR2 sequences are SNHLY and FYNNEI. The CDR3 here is CASSITGVREAQYF. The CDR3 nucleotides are TGTGCCAGCAGTATTACAGGGGTCCGAGAGGCCCAGTACTTC.

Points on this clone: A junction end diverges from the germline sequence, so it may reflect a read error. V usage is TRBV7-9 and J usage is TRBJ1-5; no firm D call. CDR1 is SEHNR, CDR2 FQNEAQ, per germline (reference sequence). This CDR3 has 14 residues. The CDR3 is CSSSLGGSNQPQHF. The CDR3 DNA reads TGTTCCAGCAGCTTAGGAGGGAGCAATCAGCCCCAGCATTTT. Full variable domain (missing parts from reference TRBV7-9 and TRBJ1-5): DTGVSQNPRHKITKRGQNVTFRCDPISEHNRLYWYRQTLGQGPEFLTYFQNEAQLEKSRLLSDRFSAERPKGSFSTLEIQRTEQGDSAMYLCSSSLGGSNQPQHFGDGTRLSIL.

In DNA, the CDR3 is TGCAGCCGAGGGTATGGCTACACCTTC. Translated: CSRGYGYTF. J is TRBJ1-2 and V is TRBV20-1; the D is unclear. CDR1 and CDR2 from the germline V gene are DFQATT and SNEGSKA (reference sequence). CDR3 length: 9 amino acids.

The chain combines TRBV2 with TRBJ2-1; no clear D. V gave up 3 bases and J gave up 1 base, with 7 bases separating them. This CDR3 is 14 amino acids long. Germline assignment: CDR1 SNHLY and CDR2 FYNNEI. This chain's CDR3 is CASSEARSYNEQFF. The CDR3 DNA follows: TGTGCCAGCAGTGAGGCGAGGTCCTACAATGAGCAGTTCTTC. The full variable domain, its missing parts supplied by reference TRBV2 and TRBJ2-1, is EPEVTQTPSHQVTQMGQEVILRCVPISNHLYFYWYRQILGQKVEFLVSFYNNEISEKSEIFDDQFSVERPDGSNFTLKIRSTKLEDSAMYFCASSEARSYNEQFFGPGTRLTVL.

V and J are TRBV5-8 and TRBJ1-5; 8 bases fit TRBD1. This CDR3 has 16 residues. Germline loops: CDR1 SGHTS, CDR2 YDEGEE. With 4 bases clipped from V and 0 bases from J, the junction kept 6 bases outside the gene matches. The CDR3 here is CASSSGQGLSNQPQHF. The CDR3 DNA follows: TGTGCCAGCAGCAGTGGACAGGGACTTAGCAATCAGCCCCAGCATTTT. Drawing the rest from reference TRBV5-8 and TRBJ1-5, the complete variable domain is EAGVTQSPTHLIKTRGQQATLRCSPISGHTSVYWYQQALGLGLQFLLWYDEGEERNRGNFPPRFSGRQFPNYSSELNVNALELEDSALYLCASSSGQGLSNQPQHFGDGTRLSIL.

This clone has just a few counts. For the CDR3, the DNA is TGTGCCAGTAGTATTTCGTCTAGGAGCAATCAGCCCCAGCATTTT. Its translation: CASSISSRSNQPQHF. V is TRBV19 and J is TRBJ1-5; D is ambiguous. This CDR3 contains 15 residues. Deletions cut 3 bases from V and 1 base from J, with 10 bases between. Per germline, CDR1 LNHDA and CDR2 SQIVND (reference sequence).

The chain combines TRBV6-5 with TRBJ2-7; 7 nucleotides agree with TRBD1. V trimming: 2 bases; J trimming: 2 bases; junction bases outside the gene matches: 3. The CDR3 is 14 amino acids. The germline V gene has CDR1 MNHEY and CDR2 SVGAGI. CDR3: CASSYPTGTYEQYV. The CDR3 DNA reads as TGTGCCAGCAGTTACCCGACAGGGACCTACGAGCAGTACGTC.

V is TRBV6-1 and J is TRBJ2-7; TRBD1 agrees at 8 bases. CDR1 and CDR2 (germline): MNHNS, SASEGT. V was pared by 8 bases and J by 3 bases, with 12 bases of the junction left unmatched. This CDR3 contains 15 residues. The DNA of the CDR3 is TGTGCCAGCGCCCGGACCGGGACAGGCGGCTACGAGCAGTACGTC. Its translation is CASARTGTGGYEQYV.

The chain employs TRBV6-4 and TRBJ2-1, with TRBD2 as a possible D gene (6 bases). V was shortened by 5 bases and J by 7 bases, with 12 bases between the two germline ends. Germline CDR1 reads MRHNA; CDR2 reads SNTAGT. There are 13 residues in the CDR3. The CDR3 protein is CASSPRRGNEQFF. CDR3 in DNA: TGTGCCAGCAGTCCACGGCGGGGAAATGAGCAGTTCTTC.

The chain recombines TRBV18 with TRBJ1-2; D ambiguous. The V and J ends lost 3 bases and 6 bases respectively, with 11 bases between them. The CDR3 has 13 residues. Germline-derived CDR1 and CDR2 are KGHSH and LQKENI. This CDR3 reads CASSPPVEDGYTF. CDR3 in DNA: TGTGCCAGCTCACCGCCTGTAGAGGATGGCTACACCTTC.